This TCR beta chain emerged from a study of blood T cells in healthy people across ages. The study, taken as a whole, reports: A roughly linear fall in TCR beta diversity per million T cells was seen with increasing age.

A second PCR of roughly 7 to 11 cycles used a sample-barcoded 5' primer and a J-beta primer mix. A single record per CDR3 protein comes from TCRdb applying MiXCR to the 5' RACE reads. The table includes approximately 800,000 distinct CDR3 sequences, 56% detected once. With respect to this clonotype: The antigen is unknown.

Unmatched junction bases numbered 5, after V lost 4 bases and J lost 0 bases. The CDR3 runs 15 residues. The V gene's germline CDR1 is MNHNS and CDR2 SASEGT. Sequencing input: blood. This TCR was sampled from a man in his forties or fifties in good health. The gene calls are TRBV6-1 and TRBJ2-5, with TRBD2 identical over 7 bases. CDR3 region: CASSVLGGDQETQYF. The CDR3 DNA follows: TGTGCCAGCAGTGTCTTGGGGGGGGACCAAGAGACCCAGTACTTC.